This T cell receptor beta chain was sequenced in a study of breast tumors, draining lymph nodes, adjacent tissues. The V and J ends lost 5 bases and 5 bases, in that order; junction bases with no gene match: 4. From germline, CDR1 is SGDLS and CDR2 YYNGEE. CDR3 size: 13 residues. TCRdb passed the multiplex PCR reads through MiXCR, listing each CDR3 protein once. The sample yields roughly 23,000 distinct CDR3 sequences, approximately 64% seen once. The sample holds many counts of this clonotype. The chain combines TRBV9 with TRBJ2-5; 9 bases line up with TRBD1. This TCR came from a female donor with breast cancer. Some clones in this sample may be carry-over from other donors' samples. The sequenced sample was tumor-adjacent breast tissue. The CDR3 loop reads CASSRTGVETQYF. The CDR3 DNA reads as TGTGCCAGCAGTCGGACAGGGGTGGAGACCCAGTACTTC.